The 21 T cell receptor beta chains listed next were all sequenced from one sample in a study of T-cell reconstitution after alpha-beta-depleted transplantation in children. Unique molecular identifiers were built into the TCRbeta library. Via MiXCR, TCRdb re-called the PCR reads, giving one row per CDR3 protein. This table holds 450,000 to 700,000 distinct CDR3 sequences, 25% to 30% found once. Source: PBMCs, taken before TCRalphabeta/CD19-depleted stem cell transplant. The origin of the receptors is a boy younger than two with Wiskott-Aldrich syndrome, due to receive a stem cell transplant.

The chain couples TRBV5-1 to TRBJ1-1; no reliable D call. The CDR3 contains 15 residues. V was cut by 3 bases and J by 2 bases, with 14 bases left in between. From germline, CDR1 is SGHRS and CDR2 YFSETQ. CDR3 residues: CASSSDPTFNTEAFF. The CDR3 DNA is TGCGCCAGCAGCTCGGATCCTACTTTTAACACTGAAGCTTTCTTT.

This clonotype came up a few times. CDR3 amino acids: CASSSEDEQYF. Written as DNA, the CDR3 is TGCGCCAGCAGCTCCGAAGACGAGCAGTACTTC. This chain links TRBV5-1 with TRBJ2-7; no definite D call. The length of the CDR3 is 11 residues. V was clipped by 3 bases and J by 5 bases, with 6 bases between them. Looked up from germline, CDR1 is SGHRS and CDR2 is YFSETQ.

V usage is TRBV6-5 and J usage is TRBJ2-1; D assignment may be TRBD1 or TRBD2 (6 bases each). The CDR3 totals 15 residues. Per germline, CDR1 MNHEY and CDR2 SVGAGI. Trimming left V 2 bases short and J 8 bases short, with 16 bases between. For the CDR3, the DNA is TGTGCCAGCAGTTACCGGGGCTATAGGGGGGATGAGCAGTTCTTC. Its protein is CASSYRGYRGDEQFF.

The CDR3 sequence is CSASSESGNEQFF. CDR3 in DNA: TGCAGTGCTAGTTCGGAGTCTGGGAATGAGCAGTTCTTC. V is TRBV20-1 and J is TRBJ2-1; D is ambiguous. CDR3 size: 13 residues. V lost 3 bases to trimming and J lost 7 bases, with 13 bases between them. CDR1 is DFQATT and CDR2 is SNEGSKA in the germline V gene (reference sequence).

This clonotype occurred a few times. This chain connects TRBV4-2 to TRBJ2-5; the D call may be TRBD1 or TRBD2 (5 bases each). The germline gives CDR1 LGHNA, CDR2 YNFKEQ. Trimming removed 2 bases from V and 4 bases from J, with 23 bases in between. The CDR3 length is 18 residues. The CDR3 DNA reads TGTGCCAGCAGCCAATCCGCCGGGACCTCGTTGTTGGGAGAGACCCAGTACTTC. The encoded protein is CASSQSAGTSLLGETQYF.

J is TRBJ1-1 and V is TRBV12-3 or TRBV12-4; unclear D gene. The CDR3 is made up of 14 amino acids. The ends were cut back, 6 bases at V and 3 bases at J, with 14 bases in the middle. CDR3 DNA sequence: TGTGCCAGCAGATTGCAACTTGCGGACACTGAAGCTTTCTTT. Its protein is CASRLQLADTEAFF.

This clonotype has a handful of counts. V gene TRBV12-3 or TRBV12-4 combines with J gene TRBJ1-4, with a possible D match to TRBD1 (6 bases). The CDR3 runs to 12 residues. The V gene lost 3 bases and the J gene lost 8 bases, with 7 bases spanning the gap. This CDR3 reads CASSFGTEKLFF. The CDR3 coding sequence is TGTGCCAGCAGTTTCGGGACAGAAAAACTGTTTTTT.

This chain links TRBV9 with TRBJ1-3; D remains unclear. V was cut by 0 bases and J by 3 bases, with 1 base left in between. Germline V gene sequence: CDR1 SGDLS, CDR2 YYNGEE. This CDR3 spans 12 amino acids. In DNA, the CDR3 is TGTGCCAGCAGCGTAGGTGGAAACACCATATATTTT. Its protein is CASSVGGNTIYF.

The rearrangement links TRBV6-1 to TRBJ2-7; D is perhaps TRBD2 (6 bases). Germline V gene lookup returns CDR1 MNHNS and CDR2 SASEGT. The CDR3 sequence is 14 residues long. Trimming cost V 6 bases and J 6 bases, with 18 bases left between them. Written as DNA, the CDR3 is TGTGCCAGCAGGGGGGGTAGCCCCTTCGGCGAGCAGTACTTC. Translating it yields CASRGGSPFGEQYF.

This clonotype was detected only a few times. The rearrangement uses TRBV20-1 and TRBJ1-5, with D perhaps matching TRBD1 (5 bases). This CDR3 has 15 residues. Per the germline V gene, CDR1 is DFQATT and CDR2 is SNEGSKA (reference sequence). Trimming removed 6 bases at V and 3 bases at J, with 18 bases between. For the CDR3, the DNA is TGCAGTGCGAGCACCCCGCAGGGTGACAATCAGCCCCAGCATTTT. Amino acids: CSASTPQGDNQPQHF.

CDR3 DNA: TGTGCCTATCCCAGACAGGGTGACTATGGCTACACCTTC. Protein sequence: CAYPRQGDYGYTF. This chain joins TRBV30 and TRBJ1-2; the match to TRBD1 covers 7 bases. There are 13 residues in the CDR3. The germline CDR1 and CDR2 sequences are GTSNPN and SVGIG (reference sequence). J gave up 3 bases and V 7 bases, and 8 bases lay outside the gene matches.

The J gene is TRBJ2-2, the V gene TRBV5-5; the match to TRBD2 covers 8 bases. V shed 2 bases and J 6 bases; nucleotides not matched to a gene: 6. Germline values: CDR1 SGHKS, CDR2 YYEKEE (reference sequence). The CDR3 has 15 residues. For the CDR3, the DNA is TGTGCCAGCAGCTTTCGTAGCGGGATGCCCGGGGAGCTGTTTTTT. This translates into CASSFRSGMPGELFF.

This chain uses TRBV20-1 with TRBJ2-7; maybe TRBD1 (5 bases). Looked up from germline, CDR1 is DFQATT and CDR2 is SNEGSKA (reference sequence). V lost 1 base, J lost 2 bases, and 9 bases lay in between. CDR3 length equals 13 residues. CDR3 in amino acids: CSARAGHTYEQYF. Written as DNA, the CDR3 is TGCAGTGCTAGAGCCGGACATACCTACGAGCAGTACTTC.

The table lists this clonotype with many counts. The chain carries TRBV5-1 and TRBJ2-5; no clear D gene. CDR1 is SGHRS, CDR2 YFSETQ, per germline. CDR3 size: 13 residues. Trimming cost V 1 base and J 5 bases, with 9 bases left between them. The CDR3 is CASSLREGETQYF. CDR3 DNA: TGCGCCAGCAGCTTGAGGGAAGGGGAGACCCAGTACTTC.

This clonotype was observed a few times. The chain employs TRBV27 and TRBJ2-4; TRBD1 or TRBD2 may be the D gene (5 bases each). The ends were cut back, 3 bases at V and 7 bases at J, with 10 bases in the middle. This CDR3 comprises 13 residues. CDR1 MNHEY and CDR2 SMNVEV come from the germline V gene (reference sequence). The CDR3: CASSLIGDNIQYF. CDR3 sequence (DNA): TGTGCCAGCAGTTTGATAGGGGACAACATTCAGTACTTC.

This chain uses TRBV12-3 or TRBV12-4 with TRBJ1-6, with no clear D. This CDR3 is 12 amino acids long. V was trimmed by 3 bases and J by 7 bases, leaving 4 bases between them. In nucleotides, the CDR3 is TGTGCCAGCAGTTTCTCCAATTCACCCCTCCACTTT. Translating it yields CASSFSNSPLHF.

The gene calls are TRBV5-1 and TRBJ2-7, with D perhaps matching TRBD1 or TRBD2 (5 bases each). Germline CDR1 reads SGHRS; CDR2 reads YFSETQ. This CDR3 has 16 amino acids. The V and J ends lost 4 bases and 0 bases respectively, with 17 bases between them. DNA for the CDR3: TGCGCCAGCAGCACTGGGACGAAAAAAAGCTCCTACGAGCAGTACTTC. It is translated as CASSTGTKKSSYEQYF.

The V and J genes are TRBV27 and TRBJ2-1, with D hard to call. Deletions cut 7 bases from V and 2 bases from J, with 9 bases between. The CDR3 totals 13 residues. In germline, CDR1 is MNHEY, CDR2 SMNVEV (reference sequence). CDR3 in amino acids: CASTRPPYNEQFF. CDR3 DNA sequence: TGTGCCAGCACCCGTCCTCCCTACAATGAGCAGTTCTTC.

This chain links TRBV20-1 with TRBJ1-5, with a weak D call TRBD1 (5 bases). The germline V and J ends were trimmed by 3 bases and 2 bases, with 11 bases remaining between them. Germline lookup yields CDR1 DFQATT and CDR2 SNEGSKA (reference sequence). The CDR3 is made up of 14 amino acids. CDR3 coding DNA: TGCAGTGCTAGGGCCCCGGGGGGCAATCAGCCCCAGCATTTT. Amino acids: CSARAPGGNQPQHF.

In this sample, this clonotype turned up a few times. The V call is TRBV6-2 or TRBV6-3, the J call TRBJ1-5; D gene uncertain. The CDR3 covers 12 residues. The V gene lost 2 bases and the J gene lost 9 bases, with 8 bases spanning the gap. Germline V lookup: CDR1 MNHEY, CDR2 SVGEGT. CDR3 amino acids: CASSYDRAPQHF. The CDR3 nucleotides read TGTGCCAGCAGTTACGACCGAGCGCCCCAGCATTTT.

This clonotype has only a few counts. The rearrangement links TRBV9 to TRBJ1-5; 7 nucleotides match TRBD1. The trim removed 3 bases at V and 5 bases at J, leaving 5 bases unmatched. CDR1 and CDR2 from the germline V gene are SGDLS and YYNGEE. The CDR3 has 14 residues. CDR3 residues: CASSEGQLHQPQHF. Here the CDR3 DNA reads TGTGCCAGCAGCGAGGGACAGCTTCATCAGCCCCAGCATTTT.